This TCR beta chain was obtained from a study of T-cell memory formation after mild COVID-19. As for the study in general: The two donors had largely donor-specific TCR clusters. General study points: The finding that pre-infection memory included some responding clones suggested that cross-reactive memory joined. Clones that contracted from day 15 to 85 had balanced CD4/CD8; later expanders were CD4+ biased.

TCR alpha and TCR beta cDNA libraries carrying sample barcodes and UMIs were produced by 5'RACE using constant-segment primers. TCRdb processed the 5' RACE reads anew with MiXCR; each CDR3 protein has one entry. The sample has about 340,000 distinct CDR3 sequences; about an eighth are singletons. This CDR3 has 15 amino acids. V gave up 5 bases and J gave up 6 bases, with 19 bases separating them. In germline, CDR1 is SGHVS, CDR2 FNYEAQ. Only a few counts were recorded for this clonotype. No antigen is known for it. The J gene is TRBJ2-5, the V gene TRBV7-6; D perhaps matches TRBD1 (8 bases). Material: PBMCs or a T cell subset sorted from them (not recorded which). This sequence originates from a man aged 18 to 29 who had mild COVID-19 (a few samples of this study predate the infection). Cell type and time point are not known. The CDR3 nucleotides read TGTGCCAGCAGCCAAGGACAGGGAGGGGGTCAGACCCAGTACTTC. Its protein is CASSQGQGGGQTQYF.